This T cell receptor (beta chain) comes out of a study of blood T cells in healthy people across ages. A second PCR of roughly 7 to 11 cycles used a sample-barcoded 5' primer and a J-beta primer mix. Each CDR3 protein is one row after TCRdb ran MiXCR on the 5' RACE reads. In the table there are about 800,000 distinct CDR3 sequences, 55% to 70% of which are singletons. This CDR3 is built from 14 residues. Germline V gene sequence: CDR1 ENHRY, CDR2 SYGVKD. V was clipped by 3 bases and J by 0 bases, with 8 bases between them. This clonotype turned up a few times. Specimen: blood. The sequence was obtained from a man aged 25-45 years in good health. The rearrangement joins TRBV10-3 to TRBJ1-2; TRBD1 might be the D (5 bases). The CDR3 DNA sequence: TGTGCCATCAGTGATAAGGGGTCTAACTATGGCTACACCTTC. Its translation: CAISDKGSNYGYTF.